Each of the 28 T cell receptor beta chains below was sequenced from the same sample in a study of cytomegalovirus exposure and HLA in healthy donors. Sequencing was performed with immunoSEQ multiplex PCR; in TCRdb, only in-frame clones are kept and a portion is missing. In the table there are 70,000 to 80,000 clones, approximately 94% of which are singletons. Sequencing was done on a sample of PBMCs. These receptors originate from a woman aged 18-35 years in good health and CMV-seropositive.

This rearrangement joins TRBV4-3 to TRBJ2-7; D is possibly TRBD1 (7 bases). The germline V gene encodes CDR1 LGHNA and CDR2 YSLEER. This CDR3 is built from 16 residues. V was pared by 0 bases and J by 5 bases, with 17 bases between. CDR3 residues: CASSQEGIRGAHEQYF. The CDR3 DNA sequence: TGCGCCAGCAGCCAAGAAGGTATCAGGGGGGCCCACGAGCAGTACTTC.

This clone was seen a handful of times. The rearrangement uses TRBV25-1 and TRBJ1-6, with D perhaps TRBD1 (6 bases). The CDR3 sequence is 13 residues long. V lost 10 bases, J lost 12 bases, and 19 bases lay in between. Germline CDR1 reads MGHDK; CDR2 reads SYGVNS. The CDR3 DNA is TGTGCCACCTCCTGGACAGAGAGGGGACCCCTCCACTTT. Encoded protein: CATSWTERGPLHF.

The V and J genes are TRBV5-4 and TRBJ2-7, with 11 bases that match TRBD2. CDR1 and CDR2 (germline): SGHNT, YYREEE (reference sequence). The CDR3 runs 15 residues. Germline trimming cut 4 bases from V and 2 bases from J; bases unmatched to any gene: 5. The DNA for the CDR3 is TGTGCCAGCAGCCGTAGCGGGAGGGGGACCTACGAGCAGTACTTC. It translates to CASSRSGRGTYEQYF.

The CDR3 is CASSLQVGGAFF. In DNA form, the CDR3 reads TGTGCCAGCAGCCTCCAGGTGGGGGGGGCTTTCTTT. V is TRBV11-2 and J is TRBJ1-1; the D gene is possibly TRBD1 (5 bases). The CDR3 sequence is 12 residues long. From germline, CDR1 is SGHAT and CDR2 FQNNGV. Trimming removed 5 bases at V and 11 bases at J, with 15 bases between.

The V gene is TRBV14, the J gene TRBJ2-1, with D tentatively TRBD2 (5 bases). The ends were cut back, 6 bases at V and 6 bases at J, with 18 bases in the middle. This CDR3 contains 15 residues. CDR1 and CDR2 from the germline V gene are SGHDN and FVKESK. The CDR3 sequence is CASSIGLTLFNEQFF. The CDR3 nucleotides read TGTGCCAGCAGTATAGGACTGACACTTTTCAATGAGCAGTTCTTC.

This chain joins TRBV13 and TRBJ1-2, with 7 nucleotides matching TRBD1. Germline lookup yields CDR1 PRHDT and CDR2 FYEKMQ (reference sequence). The CDR3 is 14 amino acids. Unmatched junction bases numbered 9, after V lost 5 bases and J lost 6 bases. The CDR3 loop is CASSTEPGGHGYTF. The CDR3 nucleotides are TGTGCCAGCAGCACAGAACCAGGGGGGCATGGCTACACCTTC.

The V gene is TRBV9, the J gene TRBJ2-1; tentative D call: TRBD2 (6 bases). Per germline, CDR1 SGDLS and CDR2 YYNGEE. V was cut by 0 bases and J by 6 bases, with 10 bases left in between. The CDR3 has 14 residues. This CDR3 reads CASSVGGAGNEQFF. Here the CDR3 DNA reads TGTGCCAGCAGCGTAGGGGGAGCGGGCAATGAGCAGTTCTTC.

This chain links TRBV4-2 with TRBJ1-1; the D is unclear. V was pared by 0 bases and J by 7 bases, with 3 bases between. Germline V gives CDR1 LGHNA, CDR2 YNFKEQ. The CDR3 totals 11 residues. The CDR3 is CASSQESEAFF. CDR3 bases: TGTGCCAGCAGCCAAGAGAGTGAAGCTTTCTTT.

The genes are TRBV19 and TRBJ1-6; 7 positions match TRBD1. The V segment lost 8 bases and the J segment 3 bases; nucleotides outside the gene matches: 19. The germline CDR1 and CDR2 sequences are LNHDA and SQIVND (reference sequence). There are 19 residues in the CDR3. CDR3 in DNA: TGTGCCAGTCGAAAATTGCGGGGACAGCTACTTTACTATAATTCACCCCTCCACTTT. As protein: CASRKLRGQLLYYNSPLHF.

This chain uses TRBV27 with TRBJ2-2, with 9 bases identical to TRBD1. V was clipped by 7 bases and J by 4 bases; unmatched bases: 10. Germline V gene lookup returns CDR1 MNHEY and CDR2 SMNVEV (reference sequence). There are 16 residues in the CDR3. CDR3 sequence (DNA): TGTGCCAGCACTACCGGGACAGGGCGTTTCACCGGGGAGCTGTTTTTT. Translation gives CASTTGTGRFTGELFF.

V and J are TRBV7-6 and TRBJ2-7, with 7 bases fitting TRBD1. Losses at the gene ends were 7 bases for V and 3 bases for J; bases not matched to a gene: 12. Germline V gives CDR1 SGHVS, CDR2 FNYEAQ. The CDR3 extends over 15 amino acids. The CDR3 region is CASTSYPGTDYEQYF. The CDR3, as DNA: TGTGCCAGCACCTCATATCCCGGGACAGACTACGAGCAGTACTTC.

The chain recombines TRBV7-2 with TRBJ2-2; TRBD1 matches 7 bases. This CDR3 comprises 15 residues. Trimming cost V 2 bases and J 6 bases; bases outside gene matches: 6. CDR1 and CDR2 (germline): SGHTA, FQGNSA. CDR3 coding DNA: TGTGCCAGCAGCTTACTTCCAGGGGGTGCCGGGGAGCTGTTTTTT. Its protein product is CASSLLPGGAGELFF.

The CDR3 DNA follows: TGTGCCAGTAGGACTAGAACGGGAGTGGATGAAAAACTGTTTTTT. This encodes CASRTRTGVDEKLFF. The V gene is TRBV19, the J gene TRBJ1-4; D is undetermined. The CDR3 length is 15 residues. V lost 6 bases and J lost 6, with 17 bases in between. Germline CDR1 reads LNHDA; CDR2 reads SQIVND (reference sequence). The whole variable domain, filled in from reference TRBV19 and TRBJ1-4, reads DGGITQSPKYLFRKEGQNVTLSCEQNLNHDAMYWYRQDPGQGLRLIYYSQIVNDFQKGDIAEGYSVSREKKESFPLTVTSAQKNPTAFYLCASRTRTGVDEKLFFGSGTQLSVL.

This rearrangement joins TRBV10-3 to TRBJ2-7; 9 bases fit TRBD1. Germline loops: CDR1 ENHRY, CDR2 SYGVKD. V trimming: 4 bases; J trimming: 5 bases; junction bases outside the gene matches: 12. CDR3 length: 16 residues. The CDR3 coding sequence is TGTGCCATCAGTGTAGTAGGACAGGGGCTTGAGGACGAGCAGTACTTC. This translates into CAISVVGQGLEDEQYF.

The chain combines TRBV11-3 with TRBJ1-2; D might be TRBD1 (6 bases). Germline V lookup: CDR1 SGHNT, CDR2 YENEEA. V lost 6 bases and J 3 bases, leaving 14 bases between the germline ends. CDR3 size: 14 residues. The DNA of the CDR3 is TGTGCCAGCAGTCCCCGGGCAGGGGACTATGGCTACACCTTC. It encodes CASSPRAGDYGYTF. The full variable domain, in which reference TRBV11-3 and TRBJ1-2 provide the parts outside the CDR3, is EAGVVQSPRYKIIEKKQPVAFWCNPISGHNTLYWYLQNLGQGPELLIRYENEEAVDDSQLPKDRFSAERLKGVDSTLKIQPAELGDSAVYLCASSPRAGDYGYTFGSGTRLTVV.

This clone was seen only once. The V call is TRBV5-1, the J call TRBJ2-5, with 7 positions matching TRBD1. J lost 2 bases, V lost 3 bases, and 4 bases had no gene match. Germline V lookup: CDR1 SGHRS, CDR2 YFSETQ. The CDR3 extends over 14 amino acids. Here the CDR3 DNA reads TGCGCCAGCAGCTCCGGGACAGCGCAAGAGACCCAGTACTTC. Translation gives CASSSGTAQETQYF.

The V gene is TRBV4-1, the J gene TRBJ1-3; D is possibly TRBD1 (5 bases). Germline CDR1 reads MGHRA; CDR2 reads YSYEKL. V was cut by 4 bases and J by 4 bases, with 14 bases left in between. The CDR3 spans 15 residues. For the CDR3, the DNA is TGCGCCAGCAGCCGGGTCGGGGGGTTCGGAAACACCATATATTTT. Protein product: CASSRVGGFGNTIYF.

The chain couples TRBV15 to TRBJ1-5; the D gene is possibly TRBD1 (5 bases). Trimming cost V 0 bases and J 7 bases, with 13 bases left between them. The V gene's germline CDR1 is LNHNV and CDR2 YYDKDF (reference sequence). The CDR3 has 15 residues. CDR3 protein: CATSRDSDSRQPQHF. CDR3 DNA sequence: TGTGCCACCAGCAGAGATTCTGACAGTAGGCAGCCCCAGCATTTT.

The V call is TRBV5-1, the J call TRBJ2-5; unclear D gene. In germline, CDR1 is SGHRS, CDR2 YFSETQ. The CDR3 totals 16 residues. Trimming shortened V by 4 bases and J by 5 bases, and 21 bases separated the two germline ends. The CDR3 DNA reads as TGCGCCAGCAGCCTCACCCTCTTAGGTTCCGGGGAGACCCAGTACTTC. Encoded protein: CASSLTLLGSGETQYF.

This chain joins TRBV28 and TRBJ2-1, with 10 bases identical to TRBD2. CDR3 size: 13 residues. The junction had 5 bases not matched to a gene; V was cut back by 2 bases and J by 13 bases. Germline CDR1 and CDR2: MDHEN and SYDVKM. The CDR3 DNA is TGTGCCAGCAGTTTACAAGCGGGAGGGCCCCAGTTCTTC. It codes for CASSLQAGGPQFF.

The rearrangement uses TRBV7-3 and TRBJ2-1; 10 nucleotides align to TRBD2. The CDR3 loop spans 16 amino acids. Losses at the gene ends were 0 bases for V and 2 bases for J; bases not matched to a gene: 1. Germline V gene data show CDR1 as SGHTA and CDR2 as FQGTGA. The CDR3 loop reads CASSLTLAGAYNEQFF. CDR3 DNA sequence: TGTGCCAGCAGCTTAACGCTAGCGGGGGCCTACAATGAGCAGTTCTTC.

The chain uses TRBV19 and TRBJ2-1, with no clear D. V lost 2 bases to trimming and J lost 0 bases, with 11 bases between them. CDR3 size: 16 residues. Germline V gene lookup returns CDR1 LNHDA and CDR2 SQIVND (reference sequence). The CDR3 reads CASSILSLSSYNEQFF. The CDR3 DNA sequence: TGTGCCAGTAGTATACTGTCCTTGAGCTCCTACAATGAGCAGTTCTTC.

V usage is TRBV27 and J usage is TRBJ1-1; no clear D gene. The CDR3 is 13 amino acids. The V end was cut by 4 bases, the J end by 5 bases, with 11 bases between. Germline values: CDR1 MNHEY, CDR2 SMNVEV (reference sequence). CDR3 sequence reads: CASSSAEGTEAFF. The DNA for the CDR3 is TGTGCCAGCAGTTCAGCCGAGGGAACTGAAGCTTTCTTT.

V gene TRBV27 combines with J gene TRBJ1-4, with 8 bases fitting TRBD1. The CDR3 spans 16 residues. The junction had 14 bases not matched to a gene; V was cut back by 3 bases and J by 11 bases. Germline CDR1 reads MNHEY; CDR2 reads SMNVEV (reference sequence). CDR3 in amino acids: CASSLITGGIFRKLFF. DNA of the CDR3: TGTGCCAGCAGTTTGATTACAGGGGGTATCTTTCGGAAACTGTTTTTT.

The genes are TRBV28 and TRBJ1-5; possibly TRBD1 for D (5 bases). Looked up from germline, CDR1 is MDHEN and CDR2 is SYDVKM. Trimming removed 5 bases from V and 4 bases from J, with 9 bases in between. The CDR3 runs 13 residues. The CDR3 bases are TGTGCCAGCAGTGGGGGGGGGAATCAGCCCCAGCATTTT. This gives the protein CASSGGGNQPQHF.

The chain has TRBV5-4 and TRBJ1-6, with 8 bases identical to TRBD1. The V and J ends lost 4 bases and 6 bases, in that order; junction bases with no gene match: 9. Germline V gene lookup returns CDR1 SGHNT and CDR2 YYREEE (reference sequence). CDR3 size: 16 residues. CDR3 sequence: CASSPTGVFGNSPLHF. CDR3 DNA sequence: TGTGCCAGCAGCCCGACAGGGGTTTTCGGTAATTCACCCCTCCACTTT.

This chain links TRBV5-1 with TRBJ2-5; maybe TRBD2 (6 bases). The CDR3 extends over 14 amino acids. The ends were cut back, 0 bases at V and 2 bases at J, with 8 bases in the middle. The germline V gene encodes CDR1 SGHRS and CDR2 YFSETQ. The CDR3 loop reads CASSLGGVQETQYF. The CDR3 nucleotides are TGCGCCAGCAGCTTGGGGGGGGTTCAAGAGACCCAGTACTTC.

This chain links TRBV4-1 with TRBJ2-2; 10 nucleotides line up with TRBD2. CDR3 size: 18 residues. V shed 2 bases and J 4 bases; nucleotides not matched to a gene: 10. Germline values: CDR1 MGHRA, CDR2 YSYEKL. The CDR3 nucleotides are TGCGCCAGCAGCCAACCGCTCAGAACTAGCGGGGTCACCGGGGAGCTGTTTTTT. Amino acids: CASSQPLRTSGVTGELFF.